The source of this T cell receptor (beta chain) is a study of cytomegalovirus exposure and HLA in healthy donors. This CDR3 has 11 amino acids. Germline CDR1 reads SGHDT; CDR2 reads YYEEEE. Trimming pared 3 bases from V and 4 bases from J, leaving 5 bases between. It was with 60 Vbeta and 13 Jbeta primers that the PCR ran. Produced via immunoSEQ multiplex PCR; TCRdb's table is partial and in-frame only. The sample carries about 180,000 clones, about three quarters recorded once. The specimen sequenced was PBMCs. The chain joins TRBV5-6 to TRBJ2-7, with D perhaps matching TRBD1 (5 bases). The TCR was taken from a young man in good health and CMV-seronegative. CDR3 nucleotides: TGTGCCAGCAGCTACAGGTACGAGCAGTACTTC. Translated, it gives CASSYRYEQYF.